This T cell receptor beta chain was obtained from a study of PD-1 blockade in classical Hodgkin lymphoma. Study-wide results and caveats: Complete responders possessed baseline diversity comparable to newly diagnosed patients.

The CDR3 length is 13 residues. Trimming took 2 bases from V and 1 from J; bases not matched to a gene: 1. The germline CDR1 and CDR2 sequences are SQVTM and ANQGSEA. On this clone itself: The antigen remains unidentified.

TCRdb's table, derived via immunoSEQ multiplex PCR, lists solely in-frame clones and lacks some. This repertoire shows approximately 30,000 clones, 60% to 85% found once; its top ten account for less than 3%. In every patient, relapse followed autologous stem cell transplantation, while exposure to brentuximab vedotin differed. CD4+ T cells were purified from thawed PBMCs by negative selection. The chain recombines TRBV29-1 with TRBJ2-7; 8 bases are a match to TRBD1. The receptor comes from a human donor with classical Hodgkin lymphoma. The source was CD4+ T cells from blood, collected at baseline. Here the CDR3 reads CSVEWDRSYEQYF. The DNA of the CDR3 is TGCAGCGTTGAATGGGACAGGTCCTACGAGCAGTACTTC.